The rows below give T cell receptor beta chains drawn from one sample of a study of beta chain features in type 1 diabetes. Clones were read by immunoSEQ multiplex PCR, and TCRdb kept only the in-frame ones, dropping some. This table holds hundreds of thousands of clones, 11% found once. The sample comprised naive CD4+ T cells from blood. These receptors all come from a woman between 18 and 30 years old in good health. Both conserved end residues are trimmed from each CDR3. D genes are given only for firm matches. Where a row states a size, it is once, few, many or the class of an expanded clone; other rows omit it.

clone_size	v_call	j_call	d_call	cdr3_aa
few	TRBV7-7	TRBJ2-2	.	ASSLGWTGELF
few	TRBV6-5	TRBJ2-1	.	ASSYEGWDEQF
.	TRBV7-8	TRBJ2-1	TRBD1	ASSFDRVPYNEQF
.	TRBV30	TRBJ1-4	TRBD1	AWSPLTYDRATNEKLF
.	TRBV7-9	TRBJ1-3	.	ASSLDRFTIY
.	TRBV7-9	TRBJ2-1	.	ASSLVGSYNEQF
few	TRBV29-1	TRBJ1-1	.	SVFGRVNTEAF
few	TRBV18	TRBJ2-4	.	ASSPGVLGKNIQY
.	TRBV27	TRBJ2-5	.	ASSTRGSEEETQY
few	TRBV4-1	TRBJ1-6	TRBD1	ASSGLPGQGYSPLH
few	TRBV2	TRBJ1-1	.	ASSEVRAAEAF
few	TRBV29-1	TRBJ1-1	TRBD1	SVRRGQGLMNTEAF
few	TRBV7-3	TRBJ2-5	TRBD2	ASSQGLAAETQY
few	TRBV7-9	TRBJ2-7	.	ASSRLGYEQY
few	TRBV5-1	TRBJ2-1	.	ASREPTTFNEQF
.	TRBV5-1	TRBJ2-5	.	ASSTTVQQTQY
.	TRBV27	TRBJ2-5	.	ASRRRETQY
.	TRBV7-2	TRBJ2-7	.	ASSPNIGEQY
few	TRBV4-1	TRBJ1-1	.	ASSPPDRPNTEAF
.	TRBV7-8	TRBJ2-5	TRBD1	ASRVQGGQGTQY
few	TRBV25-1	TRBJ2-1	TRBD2	ASGLPGTSSEQF
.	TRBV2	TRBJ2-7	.	ASSGAGRSGEQY
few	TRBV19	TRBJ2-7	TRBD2	ASSMLAGLSYEQY
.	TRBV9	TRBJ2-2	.	ASSTPLASTGELF
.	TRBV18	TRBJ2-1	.	ASSPAGFSYNEQF